Presented here are 5 T cell receptor beta chains from one specimen sequenced in a study of PD-1 blockade in classical Hodgkin lymphoma. TCRdb's copy holds only in-frame clones and misses some; the assay was immunoSEQ multiplex PCR. The sample records about 23,000 clones, about 71% being singletons. Each patient experienced a relapse that followed autologous stem cell transplantation, and brentuximab vedotin exposure varied. The material sequenced was peripheral blood mononuclear cells (PBMCs), taken at baseline. The receptor source for this set is a human donor with classical Hodgkin lymphoma.

V and J are TRBV6-1 and TRBJ1-5; D is unclear. V was clipped by 2 bases and J by 4 bases, with 12 bases between them. There are 15 residues in the CDR3. Germline V lookup: CDR1 MNHNS, CDR2 SASEGT. This CDR3 reads CASSELLPRNQPQHF. As DNA, the CDR3 is TGTGCCAGCAGTGAACTCCTACCGAGAAATCAGCCCCAGCATTTT.

J is TRBJ1-5 and V is TRBV10-3; D gene uncertain. The CDR3 length is 12 residues. Trimming pared 3 bases from V and 5 bases from J, leaving 5 bases between. Germline CDR1 reads ENHRY; CDR2 reads SYGVKD. CDR3 DNA sequence: TGTGCCATCAGTGAATACGATCAGCCCCAGCATTTT. This codes for CAISEYDQPQHF.

The V and J genes are TRBV29-1 and TRBJ2-3, with 10 bases identical to TRBD2. From germline, CDR1 is SQVTM and CDR2 ANQGSEA. J was trimmed by 5 bases and V by 4 bases; bases with no gene match: 6. This CDR3 has 14 amino acids. The CDR3: CSVVSGRIEDTQYF. As DNA, the CDR3 is TGCAGCGTTGTTAGCGGGAGGATCGAAGATACGCAGTATTTT.

The genes are TRBV5-4 and TRBJ2-1, with 10 bases lining up with TRBD2. Looked up from germline, CDR1 is SGHNT and CDR2 is YYREEE (reference sequence). With 0 bases clipped from V and 5 bases from J, the junction kept 5 bases outside the gene matches. CDR3 length: 16 residues. CDR3 residues: CASSLGAGGSHNEQFF. The CDR3 region has the DNA TGTGCCAGCAGCTTGGGAGCGGGAGGGTCCCACAATGAGCAGTTCTTC.

The chain recombines TRBV29-1 with TRBJ2-5; no clear D gene. Looked up from germline, CDR1 is SQVTM and CDR2 is ANQGSEA. V gave up 3 bases and J gave up 2 bases, with 4 bases separating them. This CDR3 is 11 amino acids long. CDR3 nucleotide sequence: TGCAGCGTTGACAGGCAAGAGACCCAGTACTTC. Its translation is CSVDRQETQYF. The complete variable domain, with remaining parts taken from reference TRBV29-1 and TRBJ2-5, reads SAVISQKPSRDICQRGTSLTIQCQVDSQVTMMFWYRQQPGQSLTLIATANQGSEATYESGFVIDKFPISRPNLTFSTLTVSNMSPEDSSIYLCSVDRQETQYFGPGTRLLVL.